A selection of T cell receptor beta chains follows, all from one sample in a study of chemoradiotherapy in HPV16-positive cancers. The method was immunoSEQ multiplex PCR; TCRdb's version includes in-frame clones alone and lacks a portion of them. This sample has fewer than 10,000 clones; roughly three quarters occur once, and the top ten carry 10%. Sequenced here: tumor tissue, sampled from a patient who underwent chemoradiotherapy. Receptors originate from a human donor with HPV-associated anogenital cancer. CDR3s leave out the opening cysteine and the closing phenylalanine or tryptophan. The order of the fields is CDR3 length, V gene, J gene, CDR3 protein.

>11|TRBV6-1|TRBJ2-7
ASSVQRYYEQY
>13|TRBV6-1|TRBJ1-2
ASRKTGVSNYGYT
>13|TRBV13|TRBJ2-1
ASSVGTSRTGEQF
>12|TRBV6-6|TRBJ1-1
ASSYLPTNTEAF
>14|TRBV7-9|TRBJ2-7
ASSFGVRTPSYEQY
>12|TRBV7-9|TRBJ1-2
ASSLLAGNYGYT
>12|TRBV18|TRBJ1-4
ASSPRQDSEKLF
>11|TRBV6-5|TRBJ2-1
ASSQLGENEQF
>10|TRBV7-6|TRBJ1-3
ASSWTGNTIY
>13|TRBV5-4|TRBJ2-5
ASSPFGRGGETQY